This is a list of T cell receptor beta chains from one sample in a study of blood T cell repertoires in COVID-19. Assay used: immunoSEQ multiplex PCR; TCRdb lists only in-frame clones, some missing. The data hold around 210,000 clones, with more than 80% observed a single time. The sample taken for sequencing was PBMCs or T cells enriched from blood (not recorded which). The receptors originated from a woman under 30 who had recovered from COVID-19. Both conserved end residues are part of each CDR3. The D gene is left open where the match is weak. Rows give clone size only sometimes, using once, few, many, or a class for an expanded clone.

j_call clone_size d_call v_call cdr3_aa cdr3_nt
TRBJ1-1 once TRBD1 TRBV29-1 CSGQGDYTEAFF TGCAGCGGTCAGGGGGATTACACTGAAGCTTTCTTT
TRBJ1-6 - TRBD1 TRBV6-5 CASRPNRGTNSPLHF TGTGCCAGCCGCCCGAACAGGGGAACCAATTCACCCCTCCACTTT
TRBJ2-2 - TRBD2 TRBV27 CASSLRQSRTSEAGELFF TGTGCCAGCAGTTTACGCCAATCTCGGACTAGCGAGGCCGGGGAGCTGTTTTTT
TRBJ1-1 - - TRBV5-6 CASSLDRDNLNTEAFF TGTGCCAGCAGCTTGGACCGTGACAACTTGAACACTGAAGCTTTCTTT
TRBJ2-7 - TRBD1 TRBV11-1 CASRNRDSGLEQYF TGTGCCAGCAGGAACCGGGACAGCGGTCTCGAGCAGTACTTC
TRBJ1-1 once TRBD1 TRBV6-5 CASSYAGQLNTEAFF TGTGCCAGCAGTTACGCGGGACAGTTGAACACTGAAGCTTTCTTT
TRBJ1-5 - - TRBV2 CASGEDYSNQPQHF TGTGCCAGCGGGGAGGACTATAGCAATCAGCCCCAGCATTTT
TRBJ2-1 - TRBD1 TRBV2 CASSEGQGAYNEQFF TGTGCCAGCAGCGAAGGACAGGGGGCTTACAATGAGCAGTTCTTC
TRBJ2-7 once - TRBV30 CAWSVQVRGEQYF TGTGCCTGGAGTGTACAAGTTAGGGGGGAGCAGTACTTC
TRBJ1-4 - - TRBV9 CASSVGGATNEKLFF TGTGCCAGCAGCGTAGGGGGGGCAACTAATGAAAAACTGTTTTTT
TRBJ1-6 - - TRBV5-4 CASSLAGLESPLHF TGTGCCAGCAGCTTGGCGGGACTGGAATCACCCCTCCACTTT
TRBJ1-2 - - TRBV5-8 CASSLGMNYGYTF TGTGCCAGCAGCCTCGGGATGAACTATGGCTACACCTTC
TRBJ2-7 - TRBD2 TRBV27 CASSSRLAGSYEQYF TGTGCCAGCAGTTCCCGACTAGCGGGGTCCTACGAGCAGTACTTC
TRBJ1-2 - - TRBV12-3/TRBV12-4 CASKFTGPYGYTF TGTGCCAGCAAGTTCACAGGCCCCTATGGCTACACCTTC
TRBJ2-2 - TRBD2 TRBV10-3 CAIGSGVDTGELFF TGTGCCATCGGAAGCGGGGTTGACACCGGGGAGCTGTTTTTT
TRBJ1-1 - - TRBV3-1/TRBV3-2 CASSQYGTSNTEAFF TGTGCCAGCAGCCAATACGGGACATCTAACACTGAAGCTTTCTTT
TRBJ1-1 - TRBD1 TRBV12-5 CASGPGQPNTEAFF TGTGCTAGTGGTCCGGGACAGCCGAACACTGAAGCTTTCTTT
TRBJ1-5 - TRBD1 TRBV4-1 CASSYGQGLNQPQHF TGCGCCAGCAGCTACGGACAGGGGCTCAATCAGCCCCAGCATTTT
TRBJ2-5 - TRBD2 TRBV25-1 CASSEYIRGVLGETQYF TGTGCCAGCAGTGAATATATTCGGGGGGTCTTGGGGGAGACCCAGTACTTC
TRBJ1-6 few - TRBV2 CATGIGSPDSPLHF TGTGCCACCGGGATCGGGTCTCCTGATTCACCCCTCCACTTT
TRBJ2-5 - - TRBV12-3/TRBV12-4 CASRQQETQYF TGTGCCAGTAGACAGCAAGAGACCCAGTACTTC
TRBJ2-7 - - TRBV12-3/TRBV12-4 CATTLRGEQYF TGTGCCACCACTCTTCGGGGCGAGCAGTACTTC
TRBJ2-1 - - TRBV10-3 CAMGAGSSYNEQFF TGTGCCATGGGGGCGGGCTCCTCCTACAATGAGCAGTTCTTC
TRBJ2-7 - TRBD1 TRBV4-1 CASSQGVGDRGYEQYF TGCGCCAGCAGCCAAGGTGTAGGTGACAGGGGTTACGAGCAGTACTTC
TRBJ1-4 once - TRBV2 CATRTDPNEKLFF TGTGCCACAAGGACAGACCCTAATGAAAAACTGTTTTTT
TRBJ1-6 - - TRBV19 CASSASGGVSPLHF TGTGCCAGTAGTGCCTCGGGGGGTGTTTCACCCCTCCACTTT
TRBJ1-2 - TRBD1 TRBV6-1 CASSEYRGRDGYTF TGTGCCAGCAGTGAATACAGGGGGCGCGACGGCTACACCTTC
TRBJ2-7 many TRBD1 TRBV5-5 CASSLLFGQGFLRFPYEQYF TGTGCCAGCAGCTTGCTTTTTGGACAGGGATTTTTGCGGTTCCCCTACGAGCAGTACTTC
TRBJ1-4 - - TRBV3-1/TRBV3-2 CASSQHRSGGTNEKLFF TGTGCCAGCAGCCAACATCGGAGCGGGGGAACTAATGAAAAACTGTTTTTT
TRBJ2-2 - - TRBV5-1 CASSFRSQGNTGELFF TGCGCCAGCAGCTTCCGGTCGCAGGGAAACACCGGGGAGCTGTTTTTT
TRBJ2-7 - - TRBV5-1 CASSLDRAYEQYF TGCGCCAGCAGCTTGGACAGGGCCTACGAGCAGTACTTC